A selection of T cell receptor beta chains follows, all from one sample in a study of control samples from healthy donors and cancer patients. Sequenced by immunoSEQ multiplex PCR; TCRdb stores in-frame clones only, minus some. The sample includes 150,000 to 180,000 clones, roughly 94% of them seen just once. The sequencing sample was made of blood. These receptors all come from a man aged 40-50 years in good health. The CDR3 runs from the conserved cysteine through the conserved F or W. The D gene is left open where the match is weak. Only some rows state a clone size, as once, few, many or a class for expanded clones.

CDR3 DNA: TGTGCCAGCAGCCGAGCCCCAGACAGCCCCTATTTTTCAACTAATGAAAAACTGTTTTTT
CDR3 protein: CASSRAPDSPYFSTNEKLFF
clone size: -
D gene: -
V gene: TRBV6-6
J gene: TRBJ1-4

CDR3 DNA: TGCGCCAGCAGCACAACGACCAGCACAGATACGCAGTATTTT
CDR3 protein: CASSTTTSTDTQYF
clone size: -
D gene: -
V gene: TRBV5-1
J gene: TRBJ2-3

CDR3 DNA: TGTGCCAGCAGCCCGATGTTGCGGGGCTCATACAATGAGCAGTTCTTC
CDR3 protein: CASSPMLRGSYNEQFF
clone size: -
D gene: -
V gene: TRBV3-1/TRBV3-2
J gene: TRBJ2-1

CDR3 DNA: TGTGCCAGCAGCTCCGTCGTGGGCTATGGGACAGATACGCAGTATTTT
CDR3 protein: CASSSVVGYGTDTQYF
clone size: -
D gene: -
V gene: TRBV7-2
J gene: TRBJ2-3

CDR3 DNA: TGTGCCAGCAGACCCGGGACAGGGGGCTCCTACGAGCAGTACTTC
CDR3 protein: CASRPGTGGSYEQYF
clone size: once
D gene: TRBD1
V gene: TRBV6-5
J gene: TRBJ2-7

CDR3 DNA: TGTGCCAGCAGTTCCTACACTTCCCTCGGGAACACCGGGGAGCTGTTTTTT
CDR3 protein: CASSSYTSLGNTGELFF
clone size: -
D gene: -
V gene: TRBV27
J gene: TRBJ2-2

CDR3 DNA: TGTGCCAGCAGTCCCTCCCAAACTTATGGCTACACCTTC
CDR3 protein: CASSPSQTYGYTF
clone size: -
D gene: -
V gene: TRBV2
J gene: TRBJ1-2

CDR3 DNA: TGTGCCAGCAACTTCTACACTGAAGCTTTCTTT
CDR3 protein: CASNFYTEAFF
clone size: -
D gene: -
V gene: TRBV6-5
J gene: TRBJ1-1

CDR3 DNA: TGTGCCAGCTCCCAGACAGAGGGGGGGCAAGCTTTCTTT
CDR3 protein: CASSQTEGGQAFF
clone size: -
D gene: -
V gene: TRBV18
J gene: TRBJ1-1

CDR3 DNA: TGCGCCAGCAGCTTGGACAGGGGGAGCGATGAGCAGTTCTTC
CDR3 protein: CASSLDRGSDEQFF
clone size: once
D gene: TRBD1
V gene: TRBV5-1
J gene: TRBJ2-1

CDR3 DNA: TGTGCCAGCAGTTTCTGGGGGACGCCCCAGCATTTT
CDR3 protein: CASSFWGTPQHF
clone size: -
D gene: -
V gene: TRBV12-3/TRBV12-4
J gene: TRBJ1-5

CDR3 DNA: TGTGCCAGCAGTGACCATGAGCCGAGCACAGATACGCAGTATTTT
CDR3 protein: CASSDHEPSTDTQYF
clone size: -
D gene: -
V gene: TRBV2
J gene: TRBJ2-3

CDR3 DNA: TGTGCCAGCAGCCCAGACCCCGGGACAGGCGACTACGAGCAGTACTTC
CDR3 protein: CASSPDPGTGDYEQYF
clone size: -
D gene: TRBD1
V gene: TRBV7-9
J gene: TRBJ2-7

CDR3 DNA: TGCGCCAGCAGCCCGACAGGGCCTAGCTTAGGTGAAGCTTTCTTT
CDR3 protein: CASSPTGPSLGEAFF
clone size: -
D gene: TRBD1
V gene: TRBV5-1
J gene: TRBJ1-1

CDR3 DNA: TGTGCCAGCACCACAGGGAATGGTGGCTACACCTTC
CDR3 protein: CASTTGNGGYTF
clone size: -
D gene: -
V gene: TRBV2
J gene: TRBJ1-2

CDR3 DNA: TGTGCCAGCAGCACCTCCTTGGGCAATCAGCCCCAGCATTTT
CDR3 protein: CASSTSLGNQPQHF
clone size: -
D gene: -
V gene: TRBV7-2
J gene: TRBJ1-5

CDR3 DNA: TGTACCAGCAGCTTAGGGCAGGGGAACTATGGCTACACCTTC
CDR3 protein: CTSSLGQGNYGYTF
clone size: -
D gene: -
V gene: TRBV11-2
J gene: TRBJ1-2

CDR3 DNA: TGTGCCAGCAGTGAAGCGCAGTTAGACGTAGGAAACACCATATATTTT
CDR3 protein: CASSEAQLDVGNTIYF
clone size: -
D gene: -
V gene: TRBV6-1
J gene: TRBJ1-3

CDR3 DNA: TGTGCCAGCAGCAAAGGAAGGGGGTTCGGCAATCAGCCCCAGCATTTT
CDR3 protein: CASSKGRGFGNQPQHF
clone size: -
D gene: -
V gene: TRBV21-1
J gene: TRBJ1-5

CDR3 DNA: TGTGCCAGCAGCTCCTCGGGAGGGTGGACCACTGAAGCTTTCTTT
CDR3 protein: CASSSSGGWTTEAFF
clone size: -
D gene: -
V gene: TRBV7-8
J gene: TRBJ1-1

CDR3 DNA: TGTGCCAGTAGTCCCCTGGGAGACGGCCCTAACTATGGCTACACCTTC
CDR3 protein: CASSPLGDGPNYGYTF
clone size: -
D gene: -
V gene: TRBV19
J gene: TRBJ1-2

CDR3 DNA: TGTGCCAGCAGCCTCGGTCAAGGGATGAATGAAAAACTGTTTTTT
CDR3 protein: CASSLGQGMNEKLFF
clone size: -
D gene: -
V gene: TRBV7-2
J gene: TRBJ1-4

CDR3 DNA: TGTGCCAGCAGCCAAGTGGCGGCTAATGAAAAACTGTTTTTT
CDR3 protein: CASSQVAANEKLFF
clone size: -
D gene: -
V gene: TRBV14
J gene: TRBJ1-4

CDR3 DNA: TGTGCCAGCGATAAGGGCGCGAACACCGGGGAGCTGTTTTTT
CDR3 protein: CASDKGANTGELFF
clone size: -
D gene: -
V gene: TRBV2
J gene: TRBJ2-2

CDR3 DNA: TGTGCCAGCAGTTCCCAAAAAATCGGGCAGGGGGCTCCCAACACCGGGGAGCTGTTTTTT
CDR3 protein: CASSSQKIGQGAPNTGELFF
clone size: -
D gene: TRBD1
V gene: TRBV6-2/TRBV6-3
J gene: TRBJ2-2

CDR3 DNA: TGTGCCAGCAGCTTAGCAGCCAATCAGCCCCAGCATTTT
CDR3 protein: CASSLAANQPQHF
clone size: -
D gene: -
V gene: TRBV7-9
J gene: TRBJ1-5

CDR3 DNA: TGTGCCAGCTCACCGACAGGGGTGAACACTGAAGCTTTCTTT
CDR3 protein: CASSPTGVNTEAFF
clone size: once
D gene: TRBD1
V gene: TRBV18
J gene: TRBJ1-1

CDR3 DNA: TGTGCCAGCAGTTGGGGCGCCGGCACTGAAGCTTTCTTT
CDR3 protein: CASSWGAGTEAFF
clone size: -
D gene: -
V gene: TRBV6-6
J gene: TRBJ1-1

CDR3 DNA: TGTGCCAGCAGACCAGACATCTCTGGGGCCAACGTCCTGACTTTC
CDR3 protein: CASRPDISGANVLTF
clone size: -
D gene: -
V gene: TRBV5-4
J gene: TRBJ2-6

CDR3 DNA: TGCGCCAGCAGCTTGCAACCTAGGGGAGCGGGCACAGATACGCAGTATTTT
CDR3 protein: CASSLQPRGAGTDTQYF
clone size: once
D gene: -
V gene: TRBV5-1
J gene: TRBJ2-3

CDR3 DNA: TGTGCTAGTGGCCCTGCGACAGGGGATATTGGTGAGCAGTTCTTC
CDR3 protein: CASGPATGDIGEQFF
clone size: -
D gene: TRBD1
V gene: TRBV12-5
J gene: TRBJ2-1

CDR3 DNA: TGTGCCAGCAGGGGGACTAGCTACACCGGGGAGCTGTTTTTT
CDR3 protein: CASRGTSYTGELFF
clone size: once
D gene: TRBD2
V gene: TRBV27
J gene: TRBJ2-2

CDR3 DNA: TGCGCCAGCAGCCAAGCCGGGACAGGGTCCTCCTACGAGCAGTACTTC
CDR3 protein: CASSQAGTGSSYEQYF
clone size: -
D gene: TRBD1
V gene: TRBV4-1
J gene: TRBJ2-7

CDR3 DNA: TGTGCCACCAGTGATCGCACCGAAGGGGACTCCTACGAGCAGTACTTC
CDR3 protein: CATSDRTEGDSYEQYF
clone size: -
D gene: -
V gene: TRBV24-1
J gene: TRBJ2-7